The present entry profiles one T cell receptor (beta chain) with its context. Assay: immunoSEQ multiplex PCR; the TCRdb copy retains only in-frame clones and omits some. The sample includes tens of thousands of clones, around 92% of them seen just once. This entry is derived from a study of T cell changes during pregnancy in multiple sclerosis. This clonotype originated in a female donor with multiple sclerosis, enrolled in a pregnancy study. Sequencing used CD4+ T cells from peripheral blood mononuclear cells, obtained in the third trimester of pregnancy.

The CDR3 region has the DNA TGTGCCAGCAGCACCTTGGGCGCAGATACGCAGTATTTT. As protein: CASSTLGADTQYF. The V and J genes are TRBV6-5 and TRBJ2-3; D gene unclear. Germline loops: CDR1 MNHEY, CDR2 SVGAGI. The CDR3 has 13 residues. Trimming took off 6 bases at V and 4 bases at J, with 11 bases between the two ends.